The rows below give T cell receptor beta chains drawn from one sample of a study of CXCR3-negative and CXCR3-positive naive CD8 T cells. TCRdb re-analyzed the 5' RACE reads; it lists each CDR3 protein once, without DNA. The repertoire table contains over 35,000 distinct CDR3 sequences. Sequencing was carried out using memory CD8+ T cells from blood. Source of these receptors: a human donor in good health. Some clones in this sample may be carry-over from other donors' samples. Each CDR3 is given with its conserved first and last residue.

v_call	j_call	cdr3_aa
TRBV29-1	TRBJ2-3	CSAKVGGTADTQYF
TRBV28	TRBJ2-1	CASSLESRSSYNEQFF
TRBV9	TRBJ2-3	CASSPHYQEGDTQYF
TRBV20-1	TRBJ1-1	CSARDKVTEAFF
TRBV5-1	TRBJ2-2	CASGAFTGELFF
TRBV6-2/TRBV6-3	TRBJ2-7	CASSLFVDSYEQYF
TRBV12-3/TRBV12-4	TRBJ2-1	CASSQTTGEDEQFF
TRBV4-3	TRBJ2-5	CASSQDGTQQETQYF
TRBV4-2	TRBJ1-1	CASSQETDLNTEAFF
TRBV6-2/TRBV6-3	TRBJ2-5	CASTRRGVGETQYF
TRBV19	TRBJ1-4	CASSIGGLGLFF
TRBV4-2	TRBJ2-3	CASSQDLDSTDTQYF
TRBV6-5	TRBJ2-1	CASSRRWAGEVIEQFF